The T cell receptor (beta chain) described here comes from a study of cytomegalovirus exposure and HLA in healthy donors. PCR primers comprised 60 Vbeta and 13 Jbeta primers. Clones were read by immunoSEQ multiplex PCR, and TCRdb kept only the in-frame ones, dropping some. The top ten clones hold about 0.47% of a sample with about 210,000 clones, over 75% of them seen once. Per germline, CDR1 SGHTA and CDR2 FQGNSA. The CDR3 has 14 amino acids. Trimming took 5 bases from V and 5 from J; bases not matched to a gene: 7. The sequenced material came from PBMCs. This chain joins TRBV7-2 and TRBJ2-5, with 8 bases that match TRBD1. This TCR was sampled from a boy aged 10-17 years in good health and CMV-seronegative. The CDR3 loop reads CASSPWTGWETQYF. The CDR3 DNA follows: TGTGCCAGCAGCCCCTGGACAGGGTGGGAGACCCAGTACTTC.